The rows below give T cell receptor beta chains drawn from one sample of a study of blood T cell repertoires in COVID-19. Using immunoSEQ multiplex PCR, the repertoire was profiled, and TCRdb retains in-frame clones only, with some absent. The sample has a few hundred thousand clones, about 90% seen once; the top ten hold about 4.5%. The sample comprised PBMCs or T cells enriched from blood (not recorded which). All receptors derive from a woman aged 18-30 years with acute COVID-19. Each CDR3 is given with its conserved first and last residue. The order of the fields is CDR3 protein, CDR3 DNA, V gene, clone size, J gene, CDR3 length, D gene. D genes are given only for firm matches. Clone sizes are given selectively: once, few, many, or a class where the clone is expanded.

CASSLSTVYPGANVLTF	TGTGCCAGCAGTTTATCCACAGTGTACCCTGGGGCCAACGTCCTGACTTTC	TRBV27	-	TRBJ2-6	17	-
CASSLGRRLAENTGELFF	TGTGCCAGCAGCTTAGGCCGTCGTCTAGCGGAGAACACCGGGGAGCTGTTTTTT	TRBV13	-	TRBJ2-2	18	TRBD2
CASSPSEKGNTIYF	TGTGCCAGCTCACCCTCTGAGAAAGGAAACACCATATATTTT	TRBV18	-	TRBJ1-3	14	-
CASSLGGRAYNEQFF	TGTGCCAGCAGCTTAGGCGGAAGAGCATACAATGAGCAGTTCTTC	TRBV7-3	-	TRBJ2-1	15	-
CASSFRPGKKNSYEQYF	TGTGCCAGCAGTTTTAGGCCGGGAAAAAAAAACTCCTACGAGCAGTACTTC	TRBV28	-	TRBJ2-7	17	-
CASSESSGTQETQYF	TGTGCCAGCAGTGAATCTAGCGGGACCCAAGAGACCCAGTACTTC	TRBV6-1	-	TRBJ2-5	15	TRBD2
CASSNEENSPLHF	TGTGCCAGCAGTAACGAGGAGAATTCACCCCTCCACTTT	TRBV6-2/TRBV6-3	-	TRBJ1-6	13	-
CASSPPSGSGTDTQYF	TGCGCCAGCAGCCCACCTAGCGGGAGCGGGACAGATACGCAGTATTTT	TRBV5-1	-	TRBJ2-3	16	TRBD2
CASSPRQGQGYTF	TGTGCCAGCAGCCCGAGACAGGGCCAGGGCTACACCTTC	TRBV7-3	-	TRBJ1-2	13	TRBD1
CAWSVVGGQETQYF	TGTGCCTGGAGTGTGGTTGGCGGACAAGAGACCCAGTACTTC	TRBV30	once	TRBJ2-5	14	-
CASRGQGSTEAFF	TGTGCCAGCAGAGGACAGGGGTCCACTGAAGCTTTCTTT	TRBV6-5	-	TRBJ1-1	13	TRBD1
CAISSGAGNSPLHF	TGTGCCATCAGTAGCGGGGCCGGCAATTCACCCCTCCACTTT	TRBV10-3	-	TRBJ1-6	14	-
CASLRGTGVTEAFF	TGTGCCAGTTTACGGGGGACAGGGGTGACTGAAGCTTTCTTT	TRBV28	-	TRBJ1-1	14	TRBD1
CASSSRDRGWTGELFF	TGTGCCAGCAGTAGTCGGGACAGGGGATGGACCGGGGAGCTGTTTTTT	TRBV28	-	TRBJ2-2	16	TRBD1
CASRSDRGYAFF	TGTGCCAGCAGGTCGGACAGGGGTTACGCTTTCTTT	TRBV28	-	TRBJ1-1	12	TRBD1
CASSYHKRGEYF	TGTGCCAGCAGTTACCACAAGCGGGGCGAGTACTTC	TRBV6-2/TRBV6-3	-	TRBJ2-7	12	TRBD2
CASSPSTGNQPQHF	TGTGCCAGCAGCCCCTCCACGGGCAATCAGCCCCAGCATTTT	TRBV3-1/TRBV3-2	once	TRBJ1-5	14	-
CASSLEGAPNYGYTF	TGTGCCAGCAGCTTAGAGGGGGCGCCTAACTATGGCTACACCTTC	TRBV7-9	few	TRBJ1-2	15	TRBD1
CASSQPVSGRAQTQYF	TGTGCCAGCAGCCAACCCGTTAGCGGGAGGGCTCAGACCCAGTACTTC	TRBV3-1/TRBV3-2	-	TRBJ2-5	16	TRBD2
CSVRAGGANSPLHF	TGCAGCGTTAGGGCAGGGGGCGCGAATTCACCCCTCCACTTT	TRBV29-1	-	TRBJ1-6	14	TRBD1
CASSLEALGGQPQHF	TGTGCCAGCAGTTTAGAGGCCTTGGGGGGACAGCCCCAGCATTTT	TRBV27	-	TRBJ1-5	15	-
CASSLGGSTYNEQFF	TGTGCCAGCAGCCTAGGCGGGAGCACCTACAATGAGCAGTTCTTC	TRBV5-4	-	TRBJ2-1	15	TRBD2
CASSRDRGSYEQYF	TGTGCCAGCAGCCGGGACAGGGGTTCCTACGAGCAGTACTTC	TRBV7-2	-	TRBJ2-7	14	TRBD1
CASSLEGGTSGANTGELFF	TGTGCCAGCAGTTTAGAGGGGGGGACTAGCGGGGCGAACACCGGGGAGCTGTTTTTT	TRBV27	-	TRBJ2-2	19	TRBD2
CASSLAALVDTGELFF	TGCGCCAGCAGCTTGGCCGCGTTGGTGGACACCGGGGAGCTGTTTTTT	TRBV5-1	-	TRBJ2-2	16	-
CASRWRASGRPREGGELFF	TGTGCCAGCAGATGGAGGGCTAGCGGGAGGCCGAGAGAAGGCGGGGAGCTGTTTTTT	TRBV2	-	TRBJ2-2	19	TRBD2
CAIMVDRVEGQYF	TGTGCCATCATGGTGGACAGGGTGGAGGGGCAGTACTTC	TRBV10-3	once	TRBJ2-7	13	TRBD1
CAWSVEQTNQPQHF	TGTGCCTGGAGTGTAGAACAGACCAATCAGCCCCAGCATTTT	TRBV30	-	TRBJ1-5	14	-
CASSLARLSPDTQYF	TGTGCCAGCAGCTTAGCGAGACTCTCTCCCGATACGCAGTATTTT	TRBV7-3	-	TRBJ2-3	15	-
CASTKEANTEAFF	TGTGCCAGCACCAAGGAGGCGAACACTGAAGCTTTCTTT	TRBV6-5	-	TRBJ1-1	13	-
CASSYPGYEQYF	TGTGCCAGCAGTTACCCAGGTTACGAGCAGTACTTC	TRBV6-6	-	TRBJ2-7	12	-
CASSPSGDGNNEQFF	TGTGCCAGCAGCCCTAGCGGGGATGGTAACAATGAGCAGTTCTTC	TRBV5-4	-	TRBJ2-1	15	TRBD2
CASSLKAGPRTEAFF	TGTGCCAGCAGTTTAAAGGCGGGCCCAAGGACTGAAGCTTTCTTT	TRBV27	-	TRBJ1-1	15	-
CASRRGQGLTGELFF	TGTGCCAGTAGAAGGGGACAGGGATTGACCGGGGAGCTGTTTTTT	TRBV19	-	TRBJ2-2	15	TRBD1
CASSQQDGATNEKLFF	TGTGCCAGCAGCCAACAGGACGGTGCAACTAATGAAAAACTGTTTTTT	TRBV7-8	-	TRBJ1-4	16	-
CASSLDEFYSYNEQFF	TGTGCCAGCAGCTTAGACGAGTTTTACTCCTACAATGAGCAGTTCTTC	TRBV7-9	-	TRBJ2-1	16	-
CASSSYRGEAFF	TGTGCCAGCAGTTCTTACAGGGGTGAAGCTTTCTTT	TRBV27	once	TRBJ1-1	12	TRBD1
CASSLVVREGISDTEAFF	TGCGCCAGCAGCTTGGTGGTCAGGGAGGGTATCTCCGACACTGAAGCTTTCTTT	TRBV5-1	-	TRBJ1-1	18	-
CASSQGDGGRETQYF	TGTGCCAGCAGCCAAGGGGATGGCGGGAGGGAGACCCAGTACTTC	TRBV3-1/TRBV3-2	-	TRBJ2-5	15	TRBD2
CASSWGGNTEAFF	TGTGCCAGCAGTTGGGGCGGGAACACTGAAGCTTTCTTT	TRBV12-3/TRBV12-4	-	TRBJ1-1	13	-
CASSSHTANYGYTF	TGTGCCAGCAGTTCCCACACAGCTAACTATGGCTACACCTTC	TRBV28	few	TRBJ1-2	14	-
CASRYGTGEGSPLHF	TGCGCCAGCAGATACGGGACAGGTGAAGGATCACCCCTCCACTTT	TRBV5-1	-	TRBJ1-6	15	TRBD1